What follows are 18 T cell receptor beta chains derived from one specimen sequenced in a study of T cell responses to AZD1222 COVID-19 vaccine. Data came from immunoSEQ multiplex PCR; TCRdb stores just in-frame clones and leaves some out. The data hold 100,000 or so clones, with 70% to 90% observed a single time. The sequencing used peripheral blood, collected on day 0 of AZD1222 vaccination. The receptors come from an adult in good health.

The CDR3 reads CASRRTGDSNQPQHF. The CDR3 DNA reads TGTGCCAGTAGAAGGACAGGGGATAGCAATCAGCCCCAGCATTTT. The genes are TRBV19 and TRBJ1-5, with 9 bases that match TRBD1. Per germline, CDR1 LNHDA and CDR2 SQIVND (reference sequence). The trim removed 6 bases at V and 0 bases at J, leaving 3 bases unmatched. This CDR3 region has 15 residues.

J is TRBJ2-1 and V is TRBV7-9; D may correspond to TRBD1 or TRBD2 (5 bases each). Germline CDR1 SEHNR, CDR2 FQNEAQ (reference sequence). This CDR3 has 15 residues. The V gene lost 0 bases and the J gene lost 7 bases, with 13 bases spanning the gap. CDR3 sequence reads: CASSLAEAGKNEQFF. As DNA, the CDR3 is TGTGCCAGCAGCTTAGCGGAGGCAGGGAAGAATGAGCAGTTCTTC. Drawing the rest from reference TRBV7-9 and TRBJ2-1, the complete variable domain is DTGVSQNPRHKITKRGQNVTFRCDPISEHNRLYWYRQTLGQGPEFLTYFQNEAQLEKSRLLSDRFSAERPKGSFSTLEIQRTEQGDSAMYLCASSLAEAGKNEQFFGPGTRLTVL.

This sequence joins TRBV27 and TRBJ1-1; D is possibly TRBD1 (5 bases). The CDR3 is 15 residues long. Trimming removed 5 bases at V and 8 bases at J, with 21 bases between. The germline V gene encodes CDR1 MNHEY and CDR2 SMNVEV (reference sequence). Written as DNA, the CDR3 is TGTGCCAGCAGTCCCATATACTCCGGGACCTACGAAGCTTTCTTT. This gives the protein CASSPIYSGTYEAFF.

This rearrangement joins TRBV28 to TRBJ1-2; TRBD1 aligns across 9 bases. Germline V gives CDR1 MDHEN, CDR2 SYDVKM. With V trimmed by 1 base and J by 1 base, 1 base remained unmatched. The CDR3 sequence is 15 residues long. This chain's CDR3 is CASSLSDRGNYGYTF. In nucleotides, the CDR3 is TGTGCCAGCAGTTTATCGGACAGGGGTAACTATGGCTACACCTTC.

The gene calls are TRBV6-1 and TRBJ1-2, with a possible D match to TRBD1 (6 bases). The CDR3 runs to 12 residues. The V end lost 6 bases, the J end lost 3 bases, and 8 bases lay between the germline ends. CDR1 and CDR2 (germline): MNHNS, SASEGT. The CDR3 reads CASREGDYGYTF. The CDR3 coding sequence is TGTGCCAGCAGGGAGGGGGACTATGGCTACACCTTC.

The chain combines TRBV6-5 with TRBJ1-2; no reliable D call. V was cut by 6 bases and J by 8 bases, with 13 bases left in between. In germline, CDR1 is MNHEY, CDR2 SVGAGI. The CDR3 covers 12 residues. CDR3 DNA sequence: TGTGCCAGCAGATCCCCGGGCGGGGGCTACACCTTC. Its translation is CASRSPGGGYTF.

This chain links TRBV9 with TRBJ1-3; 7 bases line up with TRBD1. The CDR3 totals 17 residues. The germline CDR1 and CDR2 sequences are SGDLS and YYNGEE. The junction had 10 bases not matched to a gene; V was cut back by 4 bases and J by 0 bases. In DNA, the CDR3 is TGTGCCAGCAGCAGACAGGGCCCGCAGGGCTCTGGAAACACCATATATTTT. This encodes CASSRQGPQGSGNTIYF.

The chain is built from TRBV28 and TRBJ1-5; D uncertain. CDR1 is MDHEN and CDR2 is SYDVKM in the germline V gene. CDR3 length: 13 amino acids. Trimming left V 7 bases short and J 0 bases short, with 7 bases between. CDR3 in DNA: TGTGCCAGCACGGATTATAGCAATCAGCCCCAGCATTTT. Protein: CASTDYSNQPQHF.

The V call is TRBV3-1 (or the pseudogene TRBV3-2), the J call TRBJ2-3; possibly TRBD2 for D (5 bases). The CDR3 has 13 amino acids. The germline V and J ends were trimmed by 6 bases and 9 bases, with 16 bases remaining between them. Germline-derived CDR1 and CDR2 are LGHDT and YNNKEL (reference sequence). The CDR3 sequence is CASRLNMEDTQYF. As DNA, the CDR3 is TGTGCCAGCAGACTCAATATGGAGGACACGCAGTATTTT.

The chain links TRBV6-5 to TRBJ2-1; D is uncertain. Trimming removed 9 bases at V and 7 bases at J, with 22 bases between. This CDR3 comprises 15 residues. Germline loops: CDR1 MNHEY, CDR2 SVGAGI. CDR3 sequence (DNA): TGTGCCAGAAAAGAAGACAAGGTAGATTATAATGAGCAGTTCTTC. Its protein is CARKEDKVDYNEQFF.

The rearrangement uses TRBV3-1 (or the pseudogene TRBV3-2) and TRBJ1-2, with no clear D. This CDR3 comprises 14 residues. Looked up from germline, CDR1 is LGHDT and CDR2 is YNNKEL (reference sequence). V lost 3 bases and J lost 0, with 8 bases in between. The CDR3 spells CASSHGSPNYGYTF. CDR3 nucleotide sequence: TGTGCCAGCAGCCACGGGAGCCCTAACTATGGCTACACCTTC.

In DNA form, the CDR3 reads TGTGCCAGCAGTTTGGGAGTCCCCCAGGAAAACATTCAGTACTTC. This codes for CASSLGVPQENIQYF. V is TRBV28 and J is TRBJ2-4; TRBD2 might be the D (5 bases). The CDR3 spans 15 residues. V gave up 3 bases and J gave up 5 bases, with 14 bases separating them. CDR1 MDHEN and CDR2 SYDVKM come from the germline V gene. The whole variable domain, remainder taken from reference TRBV28 and TRBJ2-4, is DVKVTQSSRYLVKRTGEKVFLECVQDMDHENMFWYRQDPGLGLRLIYFSYDVKMKEKGDIPEGYSVSREKKERFSLILESASTNQTSMYLCASSLGVPQENIQYFGAGTRLSVL.

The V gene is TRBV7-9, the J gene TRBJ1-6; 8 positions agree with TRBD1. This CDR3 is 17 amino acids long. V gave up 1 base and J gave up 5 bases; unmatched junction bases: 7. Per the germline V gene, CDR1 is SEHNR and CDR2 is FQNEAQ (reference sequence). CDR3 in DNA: TGTGCCAGCAGCTTAGTGGGACAGGTTGATAATAATTCACCCCTCCACTTT. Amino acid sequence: CASSLVGQVDNNSPLHF.

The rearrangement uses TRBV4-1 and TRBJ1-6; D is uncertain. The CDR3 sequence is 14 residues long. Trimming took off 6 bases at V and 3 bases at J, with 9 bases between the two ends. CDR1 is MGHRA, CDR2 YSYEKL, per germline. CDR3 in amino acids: CASRRGNYNSPLHF. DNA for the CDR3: TGCGCCAGCAGGAGAGGGAACTATAATTCACCCCTCCACTTT.

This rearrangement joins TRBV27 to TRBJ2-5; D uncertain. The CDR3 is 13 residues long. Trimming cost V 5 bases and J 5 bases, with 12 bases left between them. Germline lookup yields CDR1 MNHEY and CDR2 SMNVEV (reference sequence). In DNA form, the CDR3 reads TGTGCCAGCAGTGACGACCCGGGTGAGACCCAGTACTTC. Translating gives CASSDDPGETQYF.

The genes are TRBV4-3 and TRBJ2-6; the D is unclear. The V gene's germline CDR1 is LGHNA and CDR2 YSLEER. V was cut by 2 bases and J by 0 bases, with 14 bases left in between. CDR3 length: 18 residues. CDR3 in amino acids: CASSQTETRSSGANVLTF. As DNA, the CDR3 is TGCGCCAGCAGCCAAACTGAAACCCGGAGCTCTGGGGCCAACGTCCTGACTTTC.

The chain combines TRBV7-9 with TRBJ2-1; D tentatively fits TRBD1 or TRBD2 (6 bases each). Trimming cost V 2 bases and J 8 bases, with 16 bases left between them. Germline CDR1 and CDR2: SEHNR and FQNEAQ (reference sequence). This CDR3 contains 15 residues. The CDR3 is CASSLIRGQTDEQFF. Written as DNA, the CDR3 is TGTGCCAGCAGCTTAATACGGGGGCAGACGGATGAGCAGTTCTTC.

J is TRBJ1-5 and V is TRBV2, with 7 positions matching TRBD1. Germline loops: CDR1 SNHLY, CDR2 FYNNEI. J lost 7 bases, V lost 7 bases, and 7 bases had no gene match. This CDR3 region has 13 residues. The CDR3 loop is CASTQGGNQPQHF. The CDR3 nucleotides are TGTGCCAGCACCCAGGGGGGTAACCAGCCCCAGCATTTT.